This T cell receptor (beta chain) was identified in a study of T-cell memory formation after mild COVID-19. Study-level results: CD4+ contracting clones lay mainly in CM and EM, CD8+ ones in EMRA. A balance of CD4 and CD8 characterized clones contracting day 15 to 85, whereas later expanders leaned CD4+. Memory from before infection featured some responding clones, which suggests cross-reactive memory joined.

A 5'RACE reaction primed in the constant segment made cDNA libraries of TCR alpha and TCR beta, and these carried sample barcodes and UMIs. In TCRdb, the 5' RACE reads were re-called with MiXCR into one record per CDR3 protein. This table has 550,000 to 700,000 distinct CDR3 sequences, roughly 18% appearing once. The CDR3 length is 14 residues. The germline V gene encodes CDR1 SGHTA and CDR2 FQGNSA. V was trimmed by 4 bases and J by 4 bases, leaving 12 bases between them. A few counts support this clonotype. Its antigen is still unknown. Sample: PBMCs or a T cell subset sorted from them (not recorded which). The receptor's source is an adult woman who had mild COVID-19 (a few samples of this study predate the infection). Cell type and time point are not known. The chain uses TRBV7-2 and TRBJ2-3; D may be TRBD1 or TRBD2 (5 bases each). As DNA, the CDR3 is TGTGCCAGCAGCTATGGGGGTCGCCCAGATACGCAGTATTTT. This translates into CASSYGGRPDTQYF.